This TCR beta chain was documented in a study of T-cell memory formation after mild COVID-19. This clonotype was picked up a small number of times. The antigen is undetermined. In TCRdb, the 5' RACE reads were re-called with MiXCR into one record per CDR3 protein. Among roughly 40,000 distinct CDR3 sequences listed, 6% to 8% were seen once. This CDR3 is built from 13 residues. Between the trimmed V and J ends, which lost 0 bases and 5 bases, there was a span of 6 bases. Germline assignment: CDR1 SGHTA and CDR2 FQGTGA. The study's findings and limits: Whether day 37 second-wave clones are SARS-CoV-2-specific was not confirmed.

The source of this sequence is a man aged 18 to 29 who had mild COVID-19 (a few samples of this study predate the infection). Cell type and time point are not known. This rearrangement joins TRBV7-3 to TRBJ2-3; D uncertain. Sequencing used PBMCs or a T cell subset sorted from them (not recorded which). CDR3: CASSLTFEDTQYF. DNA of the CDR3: TGTGCCAGCAGCTTAACGTTTGAAGATACGCAGTATTTT.